The source of this T cell receptor beta chain is a study of graft-versus-host responses after intestinal transplantation (dated by TCRdb to the early 2020s). Turning to the overall study: The transplants that recipients received were multivisceral, liver-intestinal, or isolated intestinal. A peak of at least 4% donor T cells among recipient peripheral blood mononuclear cells was the definition used for donor T cell macrochimerism. To identify alloreactive clones, pre-transplant mixed lymphocyte reaction products were sequenced and compared with unstimulated pre-transplant donor and recipient T cells. Every recipient was given anti-thymocyte globulin induction, then maintenance tacrolimus and steroids for around three years. The cohort enrolled about two dozen intestinal transplant recipients including one retransplant, and 3 patients lacking pretransplant specimens were excluded. Rather than going through the commercial service, samples from a few later patients were sequenced in-house on an Illumina MiSeq and processed with MiXCR. Bulk TCR-beta CDR3 sequencing was used to track graft-versus-host and host-versus-graft alloreactive T cell clones in the graft, circulation and bone marrow after intestinal transplantation. What the work shows at the level of the full study, not this receptor alone: GvH clones were found in recipient bone marrow, and some of the GvH clones appeared earlier in ileal mucosa or blood, which is consistent with an intestinal mucosal origin. The relatively low number and heterogeneity of intestinal transplant patients limited the conclusions. Early after transplant, peak levels of circulating GvH clones were associated with declines in HvG clones. In the allografts of patients with donor T cell macrochimerism, GvH to HvG T cell clonal ratios were high.

The library was obtained by the immunoSEQ multiplex PCR assay. For most patients, genomic DNA was isolated using the Qiagen DNeasy Blood and Tissue Kit and was shipped frozen to Adaptive Biotechnologies for TCR sequencing. Adaptive Biotechnologies carried out high-throughput TCR-beta CDR3 sequencing of genomic DNA for most patients. On the study's bioinformatics: TCR sequencing data for roughly 18 patients were retrieved from Adaptive's ImmunoSEQ software; a few other patients were processed with MiXCR and VDJtools. CD4 versus CD8 sorting errors were corrected by removing sequences found in both subsets at a frequency ratio below 5:1. CDR3 nucleotide sequences shared by donor and recipient were removed because the origin of these sequences could not be assigned. At least 2-fold expansion over unstimulated cells and a minimum CFSE-low frequency of 0.002% (template counts) or 0.001% (read counts) were required for clones to be classified as alloreactive. Clones detected in sequenced pre-transplant spleen, lymph node, or MLR CFSE-low populations of the donor or recipient were defined as mappable. Cumulative frequency of alloreactive clones was calculated as a percentage of all sequences weighted by copy number. TCRdb stores this immuneACCESS table with in-frame sequences only. Part of the clones is absent; in the studies checked, under half of the shortfall reflects unresolved V genes, and no reason is known for the rest. The V and J calls and the clone size are those of that table, but D and trimming were determined from the DNA. Here the sample has approximately 130,000 clones; 90% to 95% occur a single time. Roughly 0.15% of the sample is held by the ten biggest clonotypes.

Relative to germline, V is 4 bases shorter and J is 10 bases shorter, with 16 bases between their ends. Inclusive of the bounding cysteine and phenylalanine, the CDR3 is 13 residues long. Just the 39-base CDR3 DNA is kept, in frame starting at base 1. CDR1 ENHRY and CDR2 SYGVKD are derived from the germline V gene. To note about this clone: It lacks a known antigen. Base qualities are missing; no much larger clone stands one base away.

Reading the label with the study, this specimen's time point is: cells obtained before transplantation from donor or recipient. CD3+CD4+ and CD3+CD8+ populations were FACS-sorted from unstimulated pre-transplant donor and recipient cells taken from spleen or lymph nodes. This TCR was sampled from a human donor who received an intestinal transplant. Sequencing used unstimulated CD4+ T cells sorted from spleen or lymph node cells, obtained before intestinal transplant. This receptor chain uses TRBV10-3 and TRBJ1-1; matching of 5 bases hints at TRBD1 as the D gene. The base sequence is TGTGCCATCAGTGTGCAGGGTTCTCCTGTAGCTTTCTTT. Its protein product is CAISVQGSPVAFF.